Shown below are 20 T cell receptor beta chains from a single sample sequenced in a study of regulatory T cells in long-lasting Graves disease. Time point: persistent/refractory GD, antithyroid drugs over 5 years with positive TRAb. PBMC RNA served as the TCR library source. Libraries of TCR beta came from iRepertoire HTBI primers plus Arm-PCR of CDR3 regions. TCRdb itself ran the multiplex PCR reads through MiXCR, one entry per CDR3 protein. The table shows around 430,000 distinct CDR3 sequences, with about 22% occurring only once. The input for sequencing was peripheral blood mononuclear cells (PBMCs), taken when the disease was refractory, from a patient treated with antithyroid drugs. These receptors were collected from a female donor with Graves disease.

There are many counts of this clonotype. J is TRBJ2-7 and V is TRBV11-2; the D gene could be TRBD1 or TRBD2 (6 bases each). V dropped 3 bases and J dropped 5 bases, with 11 bases sitting between them. Per germline, CDR1 SGHAT and CDR2 FQNNGV. The CDR3 is 13 residues long. The CDR3 loop reads CASSFGGIDEQYF. In DNA, the CDR3 is TGTGCCAGCAGCTTCGGGGGCATCGACGAGCAGTACTTC.

This clonotype was seen at least ten times. V gene TRBV2 combines with J gene TRBJ2-6; D unresolved. V was pared by 6 bases and J by 0 bases, with 3 bases between. This CDR3 region has 13 residues. Germline V gene lookup returns CDR1 SNHLY and CDR2 FYNNEI. The DNA of the CDR3 is TGTGCCAGCAGCCGCTCTGGGGCCAACGTCCTGACTTTC. It encodes CASSRSGANVLTF. Based on the CDR3 plus reference TRBV2 and TRBJ2-6, the full variable domain is EPEVTQTPSHQVTQMGQEVILRCVPISNHLYFYWYRQILGQKVEFLVSFYNNEISEKSEIFDDQFSVERPDGSNFTLKIRSTKLEDSAMYFCASSRSGANVLTFGAGSRLTVL.

Many counts were recorded for this clonotype. Mismatch with germline at one junction end may stem from a read error. The rearrangement links TRBV6-1 to TRBJ1-5; unclear D gene. The CDR3 is 14 amino acids. Germline CDR1 is MNHNS and CDR2 is SASEGT. In nucleotides, the CDR3 is TGTGCCAGCAGGGAAGCGTCGCAGAATCAGCCCCAGCATTTT. Protein product: CASREASQNQPQHF.

This chain connects TRBV7-9 to TRBJ1-1; no clear D gene. The V gene's germline CDR1 is SEHNR and CDR2 FQNEAQ (reference sequence). CDR3 length: 16 residues. Trimming removed 2 bases from V and 1 base from J, with 14 bases in between. The CDR3 DNA is TGTGCCAGCAGCTTATCCCGTATGAGTAGGAACACTGAAGCTTTCTTT. As protein: CASSLSRMSRNTEAFF.

This clonotype showed up many times. V gene TRBV12-3 or TRBV12-4 combines with J gene TRBJ2-6; D is undetermined. This CDR3 has 13 residues. Trimming pared 6 bases from V and 0 bases from J, leaving 3 bases between. The chain's CDR3 is CASRSSGANVLTF. CDR3 DNA sequence: TGTGCCAGCAGGTCCTCTGGGGCCAACGTCCTGACTTTC.

A few counts support this clonotype. V and J are TRBV13 and TRBJ2-2; the match to TRBD2 covers 9 bases. Germline CDR1 is PRHDT and CDR2 is FYEKMQ (reference sequence). The CDR3 has 18 amino acids. With V trimmed by 5 bases and J by 4 bases, 14 bases remained unmatched. In DNA form, the CDR3 reads TGTGCCAGCAGCCCTGACTTGGTAGCGGGGGTAACCACCGGGGAGCTGTTTTTT. Protein product: CASSPDLVAGVTTGELFF.

This clonotype was seen a few times. This rearrangement joins TRBV3-2 to TRBJ2-5. TRBV3-2 is labeled a pseudogene. The CDR3 consists of 15 residues. CDR3 in amino acids: CASSQARGDPETQYF. The CDR3 nucleotides read TGTGCCAGCAGCCAAGCCCGAGGCGACCCAGAGACCCAGTACTTC.

This clonotype was seen ten or more times. The chain joins TRBV6-5 to TRBJ2-7; 9 nucleotides line up with TRBD1. V was clipped by 0 bases and J by 0 bases; unmatched bases: 3. CDR1 and CDR2 (germline): MNHEY, SVGAGI. The CDR3 contains 16 residues. The CDR3 DNA reads TGTGCCAGCAGTTACTCGGGACAGGGCAGCTCCTACGAGCAGTACTTC. This encodes CASSYSGQGSSYEQYF.

This chain joins TRBV7-2 and TRBJ1-5, with D unresolved. This CDR3 has 13 amino acids. The germline V gene encodes CDR1 SGHTA and CDR2 FQGNSA. V was clipped by 1 base and J by 7 bases, with 8 bases between them. CDR3 sequence: CASSLDGFQPQHF. CDR3 in DNA: TGTGCCAGCAGCTTAGACGGTTTCCAGCCCCAGCATTTT. Variable domain in full (rest from reference TRBV7-2 and TRBJ1-5): GAGVSQSPSNKVTEKGKDVELRCDPISGHTALYWYRQSLGQGLEFLIYFQGNSAPDKSGLPSDRFSAERTGGSVSTLTIQRTQQEDSAVYLCASSLDGFQPQHFGDGTRLSIL.

This clonotype was observed many times. V gene TRBV24-1 combines with J gene TRBJ2-7, with 8 positions matching TRBD1. The CDR3 totals 16 residues. Germline loops: CDR1 KGHDR, CDR2 SFDVKD. V gave up 4 bases and J gave up 2 bases; unmatched junction bases: 9. DNA for the CDR3: TGTGCCACCAGTGACCCGGACAGGGAAACGGCCTACGAGCAGTACTTC. Its protein is CATSDPDRETAYEQYF.

This chain uses TRBV7-2 with TRBJ2-4; tentatively, D is TRBD1 or TRBD2 (5 bases each). Looked up from germline, CDR1 is SGHTA and CDR2 is FQGNSA. Trimming removed 3 bases at V and 0 bases at J, with 18 bases between. The CDR3 length is 18 residues. CDR3 nucleotide sequence: TGTGCCAGCAGCTTCTTGGGACCTTATTCCCTAGCCAAAAACATTCAGTACTTC. Amino acids: CASSFLGPYSLAKNIQYF.

This chain connects TRBV19 to TRBJ1-1; D remains ambiguous. The CDR3 has 13 residues. The germline gives CDR1 LNHDA, CDR2 SQIVND (reference sequence). With 2 bases removed from V and 3 bases from J, the gap between germline ends came to 7 bases. DNA for the CDR3: TGTGCCAGTAGTATATTAGTCTACACTGAAGCTTTCTTT. It translates to CASSILVYTEAFF.

This clonotype occurred a few times. The chain combines TRBV7-2 with TRBJ2-7; 10 positions match TRBD1. Germline V gene data show CDR1 as SGHTA and CDR2 as FQGNSA. This CDR3 has 16 residues. J lost 3 bases, V lost 3 bases, and 8 bases had no gene match. The CDR3 bases are TGTGCCAGCAGCTTTGTTTTAGGACAGGGGGTCTACGAGCAGTACTTC. As protein: CASSFVLGQGVYEQYF.

This clonotype was detected many times. The chain is built from TRBV2 and TRBJ1-1; 7 bases map to TRBD1. Germline CDR1 SNHLY, CDR2 FYNNEI. After removal of 2 bases from V and 4 bases from J, the junction contained 4 bases not matched to a gene. The CDR3 spans 14 residues. The chain's CDR3 is CASSEKGASTEAFF. The CDR3 DNA reads TGTGCCAGCAGTGAAAAGGGGGCGAGCACTGAAGCTTTCTTT.

This clonotype was counted many times. The chain couples TRBV2 to TRBJ1-4; 9 positions match TRBD1. The trim removed 5 bases at V and 7 bases at J, leaving 5 bases unmatched. Germline CDR1 reads SNHLY; CDR2 reads FYNNEI. This CDR3 has 14 amino acids. DNA for the CDR3: TGTGCCAGCAGTAGACAGGGGGTTAGTGAAAAACTGTTTTTT. Translating it yields CASSRQGVSEKLFF. Complete variable domain (other parts from reference TRBV2 and TRBJ1-4): EPEVTQTPSHQVTQMGQEVILRCVPISNHLYFYWYRQILGQKVEFLVSFYNNEISEKSEIFDDQFSVERPDGSNFTLKIRSTKLEDSAMYFCASSRQGVSEKLFFGSGTQLSVL.

Ten or more counts support this clonotype. The rearrangement uses TRBV2 and TRBJ1-5, with D uncertain. Trimming left V 7 bases short and J 9 bases short, with 13 bases between. There are 12 residues in the CDR3. Germline V lookup: CDR1 SNHLY, CDR2 FYNNEI. The CDR3 here is CASKSLESPQHF. Written as DNA, the CDR3 is TGTGCCAGCAAATCCCTTGAATCGCCCCAGCATTTT.

This clonotype was observed a few times. The rearrangement uses TRBV20-1 and TRBJ1-5, with a possible D match to TRBD1 (5 bases). Germline V gene data show CDR1 as DFQATT and CDR2 as SNEGSKA (reference sequence). The CDR3 runs to 12 residues. V shed 0 bases and J shed 10 bases, with 10 bases lying between them. In nucleotides, the CDR3 is TGCAGTGCTAGAGAGGGGGAGGGACCCCAGCATTTT. Translating it yields CSAREGEGPQHF.

The J gene is TRBJ2-5, the V gene TRBV12-3 or TRBV12-4, with a weak D call TRBD1 (6 bases). Trimming removed 7 bases at V and 2 bases at J, with 20 bases between. The CDR3 extends over 16 amino acids. The CDR3, as DNA: TGTGCCAGCAAACGTGGGACACGAATACAACAAGAGACCCAGTACTTC. It yields the protein CASKRGTRIQQETQYF.

This clonotype came up many times. This chain links TRBV6-5 with TRBJ2-2; D is undetermined. Germline V gene data show CDR1 as MNHEY and CDR2 as SVGAGI. The CDR3 is made up of 14 amino acids. V dropped 4 bases and J dropped 3 bases, with 9 bases sitting between them. CDR3 DNA: TGTGCCAGCAGTTTGCAGAGAGACACCGGGGAGCTGTTTTTT. Translating it yields CASSLQRDTGELFF.

This clonotype was detected once. The chain carries TRBV27 and TRBJ2-7; 10 positions match TRBD1. J lost 2 bases, V lost 5 bases, and 12 bases had no gene match. This CDR3 is 17 amino acids long. The germline gives CDR1 MNHEY, CDR2 SMNVEV (reference sequence). CDR3 in amino acids: CASSRYLGQGSAYEQYF. The CDR3, as DNA: TGTGCCAGCAGTCGTTACCTGGGACAGGGGTCGGCCTACGAGCAGTACTTC.